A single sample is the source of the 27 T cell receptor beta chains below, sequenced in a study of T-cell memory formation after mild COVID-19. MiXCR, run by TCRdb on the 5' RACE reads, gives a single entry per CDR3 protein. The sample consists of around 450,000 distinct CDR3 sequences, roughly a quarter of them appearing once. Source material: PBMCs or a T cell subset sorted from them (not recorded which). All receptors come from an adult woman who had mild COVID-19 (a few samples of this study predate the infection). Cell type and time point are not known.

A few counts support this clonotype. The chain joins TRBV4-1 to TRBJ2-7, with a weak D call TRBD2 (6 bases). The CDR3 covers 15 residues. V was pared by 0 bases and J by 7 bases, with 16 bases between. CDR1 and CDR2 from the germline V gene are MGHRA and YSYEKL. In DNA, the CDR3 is TGCGCCAGCAGCCAAGAAGGAACTAGCTTATTGGAGCAGTACTTC. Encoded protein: CASSQEGTSLLEQYF.

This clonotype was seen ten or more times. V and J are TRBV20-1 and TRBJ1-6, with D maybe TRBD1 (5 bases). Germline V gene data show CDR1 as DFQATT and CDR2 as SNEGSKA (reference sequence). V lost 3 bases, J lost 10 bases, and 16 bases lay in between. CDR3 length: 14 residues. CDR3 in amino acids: CSASEAGKESPLHF. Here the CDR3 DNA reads TGCAGTGCTAGCGAGGCAGGGAAAGAATCACCCCTCCACTTT.

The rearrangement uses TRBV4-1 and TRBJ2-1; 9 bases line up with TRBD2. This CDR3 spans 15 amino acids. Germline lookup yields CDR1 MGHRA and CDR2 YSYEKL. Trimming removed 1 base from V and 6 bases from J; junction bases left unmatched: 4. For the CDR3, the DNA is TGCGCCAGCAGCCAAGGGGCTAGCGGGGTCAATGAGCAGTTCTTC. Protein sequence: CASSQGASGVNEQFF.

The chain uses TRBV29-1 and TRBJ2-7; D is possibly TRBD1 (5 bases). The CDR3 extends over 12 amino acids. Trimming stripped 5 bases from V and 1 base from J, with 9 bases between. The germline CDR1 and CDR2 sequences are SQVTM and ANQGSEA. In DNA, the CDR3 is TGCAGCGTTCAGGACAATTCCTACGAGCAGTACTTC. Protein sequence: CSVQDNSYEQYF.

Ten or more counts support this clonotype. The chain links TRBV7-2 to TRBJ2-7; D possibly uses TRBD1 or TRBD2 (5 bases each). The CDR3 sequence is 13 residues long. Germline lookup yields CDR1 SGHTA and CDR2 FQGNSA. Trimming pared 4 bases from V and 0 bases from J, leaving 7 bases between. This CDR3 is CASSWGSSYEQYF. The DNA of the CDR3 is TGTGCCAGCAGCTGGGGGTCCTCCTACGAGCAGTACTTC.

The CDR3 nucleotides read TGTGCCAGCAGCTTACCCAGGGGGCTAGCCAAAAACATTCAGTACTTC. Protein product: CASSLPRGLAKNIQYF. The chain has TRBV7-2 and TRBJ2-4, with 8 bases identical to TRBD1. This CDR3 is 16 amino acids long. CDR1 is SGHTA, CDR2 FQGNSA, per germline. Germline trimming cut 2 bases from V and 0 bases from J; bases unmatched to any gene: 3.

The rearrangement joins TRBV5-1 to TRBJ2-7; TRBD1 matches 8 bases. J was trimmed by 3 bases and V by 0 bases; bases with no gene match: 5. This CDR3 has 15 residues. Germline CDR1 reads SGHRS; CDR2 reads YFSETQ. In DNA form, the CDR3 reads TGCGCCAGCAGCTTGGGACAGGGGACTTTCTACGAGCAGTACTTC. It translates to CASSLGQGTFYEQYF.

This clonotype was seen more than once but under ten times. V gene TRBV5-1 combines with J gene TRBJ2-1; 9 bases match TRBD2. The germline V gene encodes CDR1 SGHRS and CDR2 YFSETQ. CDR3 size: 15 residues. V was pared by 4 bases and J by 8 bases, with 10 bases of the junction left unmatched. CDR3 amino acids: CASSVGLAPLDEQFF. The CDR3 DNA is TGCGCCAGCAGCGTGGGACTAGCTCCATTGGATGAGCAGTTCTTC.

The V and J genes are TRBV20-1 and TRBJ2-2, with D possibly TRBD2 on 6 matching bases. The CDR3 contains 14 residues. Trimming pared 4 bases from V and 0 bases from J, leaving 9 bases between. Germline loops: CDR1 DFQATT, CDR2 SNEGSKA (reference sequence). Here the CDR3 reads CSATDYSNTGELFF. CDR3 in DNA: TGCAGTGCTACGGACTATTCGAACACCGGGGAGCTGTTTTTT.

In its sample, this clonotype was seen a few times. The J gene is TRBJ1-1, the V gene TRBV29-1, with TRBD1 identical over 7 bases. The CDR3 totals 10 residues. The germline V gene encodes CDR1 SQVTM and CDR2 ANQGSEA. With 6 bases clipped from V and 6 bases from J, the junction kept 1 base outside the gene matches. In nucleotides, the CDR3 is TGCAGCGTGGGGACAGCTGAAGCTTTCTTT. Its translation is CSVGTAEAFF.

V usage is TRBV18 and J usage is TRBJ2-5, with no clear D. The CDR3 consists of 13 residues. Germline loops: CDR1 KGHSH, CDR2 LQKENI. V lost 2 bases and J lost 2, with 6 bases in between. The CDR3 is CASSPTLQETQYF. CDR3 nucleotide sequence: TGTGCCAGCTCACCAACACTTCAAGAGACCCAGTACTTC.

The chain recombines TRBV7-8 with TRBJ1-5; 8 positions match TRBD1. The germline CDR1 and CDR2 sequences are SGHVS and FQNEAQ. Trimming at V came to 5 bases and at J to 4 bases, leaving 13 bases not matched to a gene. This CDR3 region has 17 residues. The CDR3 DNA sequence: TGTGCCAGCAGCCTGGGACAGGCGCGTTGGGGAAATCAGCCCCAGCATTTT. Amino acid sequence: CASSLGQARWGNQPQHF. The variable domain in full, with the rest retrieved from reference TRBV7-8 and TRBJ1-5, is GAGVSQSPRYKVAKRGQDVALRCDPISGHVSLFWYQQALGQGPEFLTYFQNEAQLDKSGLPSDRFFAERPEGSVSTLKIQRTQQEDSAVYLCASSLGQARWGNQPQHFGDGTRLSIL.

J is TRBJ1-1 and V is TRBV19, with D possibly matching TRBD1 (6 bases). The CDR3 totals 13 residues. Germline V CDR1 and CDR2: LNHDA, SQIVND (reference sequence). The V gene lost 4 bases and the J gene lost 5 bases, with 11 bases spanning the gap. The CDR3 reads CASSNQGPTEAFF. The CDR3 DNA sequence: TGTGCCAGTAGTAACCAGGGGCCGACTGAAGCTTTCTTT.

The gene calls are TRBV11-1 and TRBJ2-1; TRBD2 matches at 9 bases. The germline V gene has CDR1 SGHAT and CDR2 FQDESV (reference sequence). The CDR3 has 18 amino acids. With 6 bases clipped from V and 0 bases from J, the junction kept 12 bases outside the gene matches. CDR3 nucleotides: TGTGCCAGCAGGTCGGGTAGCGGGGGCCGTCACTCCTACAATGAGCAGTTCTTC. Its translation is CASRSGSGGRHSYNEQFF. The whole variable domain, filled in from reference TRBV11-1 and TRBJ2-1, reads EAEVAQSPRYKITEKSQAVAFWCDPISGHATLYWYRQILGQGPELLVQFQDESVVDDSQLPKDRFSAERLKGVDSTLKIQPAELGDSAMYLCASRSGSGGRHSYNEQFFGPGTRLTVL.

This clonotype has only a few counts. The CDR3 sequence: CASSRDTSAGEQYF. The CDR3 nucleotides read TGTGCCAGCAGTCGGGACACCTCGGCGGGTGAGCAGTACTTC. The V gene is TRBV2, the J gene TRBJ2-7; possibly TRBD1 for D (6 bases). The CDR3 spans 14 residues. Germline V gene sequence: CDR1 SNHLY, CDR2 FYNNEI. The V gene lost 5 bases and the J gene lost 7 bases, with 18 bases spanning the gap.

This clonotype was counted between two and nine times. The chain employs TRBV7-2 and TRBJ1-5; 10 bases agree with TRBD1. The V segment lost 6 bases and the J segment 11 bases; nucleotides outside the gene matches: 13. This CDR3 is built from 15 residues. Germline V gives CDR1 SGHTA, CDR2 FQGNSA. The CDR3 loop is CASRLDRGGRWTQHF. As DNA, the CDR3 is TGTGCCAGCAGGCTGGACAGGGGGGGGCGTTGGACCCAGCATTTT.

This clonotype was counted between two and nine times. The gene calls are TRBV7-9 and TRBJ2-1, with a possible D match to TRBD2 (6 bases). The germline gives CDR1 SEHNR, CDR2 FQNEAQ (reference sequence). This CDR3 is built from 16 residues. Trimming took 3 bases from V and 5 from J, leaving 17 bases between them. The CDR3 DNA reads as TGTGCCAGCAGCTTTACTTTGGGCGGGACCCACAATGAGCAGTTCTTC. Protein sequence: CASSFTLGGTHNEQFF.

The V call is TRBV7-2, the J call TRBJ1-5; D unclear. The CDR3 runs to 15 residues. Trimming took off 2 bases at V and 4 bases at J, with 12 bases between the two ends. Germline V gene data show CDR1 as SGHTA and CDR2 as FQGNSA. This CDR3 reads CASSLRLQLNQPQHF. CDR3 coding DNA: TGTGCCAGCAGCTTACGCCTACAGCTTAATCAGCCCCAGCATTTT.

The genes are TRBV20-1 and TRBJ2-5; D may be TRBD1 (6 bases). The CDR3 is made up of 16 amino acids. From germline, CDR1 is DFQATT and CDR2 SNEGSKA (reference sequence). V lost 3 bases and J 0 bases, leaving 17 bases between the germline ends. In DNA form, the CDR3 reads TGCAGTGCTAGGGGGAGACAGGAGCTGTACCAAGAGACCCAGTACTTC. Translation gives CSARGRQELYQETQYF.

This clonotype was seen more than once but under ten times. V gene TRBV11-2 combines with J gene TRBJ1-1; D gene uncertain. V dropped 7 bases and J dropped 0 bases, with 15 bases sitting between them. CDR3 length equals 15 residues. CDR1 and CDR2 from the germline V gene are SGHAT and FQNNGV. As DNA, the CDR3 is TGTGCCAGCACCCTATCTTACGGGATGAACACTGAAGCTTTCTTT. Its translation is CASTLSYGMNTEAFF. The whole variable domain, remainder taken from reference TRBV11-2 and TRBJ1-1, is EAGVAQSPRYKIIEKRQSVAFWCNPISGHATLYWYQQILGQGPKLLIQFQNNGVVDDSQLPKDRFSAERLKGVDSTLKIQPAKLEDSAVYLCASTLSYGMNTEAFFGQGTRLTVV.

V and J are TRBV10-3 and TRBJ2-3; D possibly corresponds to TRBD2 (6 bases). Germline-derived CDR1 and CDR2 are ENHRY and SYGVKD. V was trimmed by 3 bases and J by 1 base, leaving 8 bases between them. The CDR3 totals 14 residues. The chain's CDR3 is CAISETGGTDTQYF. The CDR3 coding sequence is TGTGCCATCAGTGAAACGGGGGGCACAGATACGCAGTATTTT.

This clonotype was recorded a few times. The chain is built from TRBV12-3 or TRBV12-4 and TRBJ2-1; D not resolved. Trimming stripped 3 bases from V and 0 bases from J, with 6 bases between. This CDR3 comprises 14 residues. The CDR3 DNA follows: TGTGCCAGCAGTTTGCGGATCTCCTACAATGAGCAGTTCTTC. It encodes CASSLRISYNEQFF.

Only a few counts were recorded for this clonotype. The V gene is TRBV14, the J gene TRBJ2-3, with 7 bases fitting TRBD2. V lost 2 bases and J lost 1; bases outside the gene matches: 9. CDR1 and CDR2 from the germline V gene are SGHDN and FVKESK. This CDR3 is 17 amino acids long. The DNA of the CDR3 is TGTGCCAGCAGCCAATTTACTCCGGGAGGCGGCACAGATACGCAGTATTTT. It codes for CASSQFTPGGGTDTQYF.

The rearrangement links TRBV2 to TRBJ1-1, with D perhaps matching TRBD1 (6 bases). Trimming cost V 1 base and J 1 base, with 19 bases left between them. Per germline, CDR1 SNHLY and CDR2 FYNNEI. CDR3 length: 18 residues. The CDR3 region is CASSEGGQIQRQNTEAFF. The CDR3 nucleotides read TGTGCCAGCAGTGAAGGAGGACAGATACAGCGCCAGAACACTGAAGCTTTCTTT.

In DNA, the CDR3 is TGTGCCAGCAGCCGCAGCCCCAAGACTAGCGGGAGTGTATACGAGCAGTACTTC. Its translation: CASSRSPKTSGSVYEQYF. J is TRBJ2-7 and V is TRBV28, with 12 bases aligning to TRBD2. V gave up 6 bases and J gave up 4 bases; unmatched junction bases: 16. The CDR3 runs to 18 residues. CDR1 and CDR2 from the germline V gene are MDHEN and SYDVKM.

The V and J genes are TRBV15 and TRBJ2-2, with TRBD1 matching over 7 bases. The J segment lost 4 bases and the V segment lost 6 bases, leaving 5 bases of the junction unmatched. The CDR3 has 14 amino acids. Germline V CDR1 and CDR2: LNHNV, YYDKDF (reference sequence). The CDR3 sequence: CATSTGDSTGELFF. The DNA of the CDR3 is TGTGCCACCAGTACAGGGGACAGCACCGGGGAGCTGTTTTTT.

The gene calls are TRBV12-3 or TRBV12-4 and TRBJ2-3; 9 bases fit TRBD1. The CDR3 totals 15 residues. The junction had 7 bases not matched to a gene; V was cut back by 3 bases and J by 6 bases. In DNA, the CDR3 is TGTGCCAGCAGTTTTACGGGACAGGGATCCGATACGCAGTATTTT. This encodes CASSFTGQGSDTQYF.